This T cell receptor (beta chain) comes out of a study of response to subunit inactivated influenza vaccine. This clonotype was recorded a few times. What it binds is unknown. Study-level findings and limits: The authors suggested that few new T cells are recruited per seasonal influenza vaccination.

Each CDR3 protein is one row after TCRdb ran MiXCR on the RT-PCR reads. Here the sample spans around 580,000 distinct CDR3 sequences, 12% being singletons. Trimming pared 6 bases from V and 8 bases from J, leaving 13 bases between. Looked up from germline, CDR1 is MNHEY and CDR2 is SMNVEV (reference sequence). This CDR3 has 13 residues. The sequence came from a man aged 45-60 years who received an inactivated influenza vaccine. This sample comprised PBMCs from blood, obtained on the day of vaccination. This chain joins TRBV27 and TRBJ1-4; D possibly corresponds to TRBD1 (5 bases). CDR3 region: CASRGQVREKLFF. The CDR3 DNA reads TGTGCCAGCAGAGGACAAGTTAGGGAAAAACTGTTTTTT. The whole variable domain, filled in from reference TRBV27 and TRBJ1-4, reads EAQVTQNPRYLITVTGKKLTVTCSQNMNHEYMSWYRQDPGLGLRQIYYSMNVEVTDKGDVPEGYKVSRKEKRNFPLILESPSPNQTSLYFCASRGQVREKLFFGSGTQLSVL.